This T cell receptor beta chain emerged from a study of T cells in Graves' hyperthyroidism and ophthalmopathy (dated by TCRdb to about 2019). General notes on the study: Peripheral blood samples were taken at initial diagnosis, before any treatment was given. A discovery cohort of around 98 patients, fewer than 50 with Graves' ophthalmopathy and about 58 with stable Graves' hyperthyroidism, was used to find distinguishing TCR V-J signatures. The 100 or so discovery patients were divided at random into training and test sets in a 7:3 ratio. Prospective prediction of ophthalmopathy was tested in an independent validation cohort consisting of some 18 hyperthyroidism patients and over 15 patients who later progressed to ophthalmopathy. Once sampling was done, hyperthyroidism patients were given methimazole at a starting dose of 30 mg daily, whereas ophthalmopathy patients were given high-dose intravenous methylprednisolone. In addition, the study compared T-cell repertoires in thyroid tissue and in blood from roughly 6 Graves' hyperthyroidism patients. The paper reports TCR Vbeta CDR3 sequencing of roughly 140 peripheral blood samples: 43 ophthalmopathy, over 70 hyperthyroidism and approximately 17 progressor patients.

A patient counted as having stable Graves' hyperthyroidism if no progression to ophthalmopathy occurred over 18 months of follow-up. Hyperthyroidism patients were newly diagnosed, with disease duration under 2 months, and aged 18 to 65 years. Any patient with an uncontrolled infection, another autoimmune disease, pregnancy or lactation was excluded. Diagnoses relied on clinical symptoms, serum thyroxine and TRAb, thyroid ultrasound and orbital computed tomography. PBMCs were separated from roughly 9.6 ml of fresh peripheral blood using Ficoll-Paque density gradient centrifugation. Total RNA was extracted with Trizol reagent, and quality was checked on an Agilent 2100 Bioanalyzer. The CDR3 runs 14 amino acids, cysteine and phenylalanine included. The only DNA kept is the CDR3, 42 bases in frame from the first base. According to the germline V gene (reference sequence), CDR1 reads DFQATT and CDR2 reads SNEGSKA. The V end gives up 3 bases and the J end 4 bases, leaving 3 bases in the junction not matched to a gene.

TCR beta CDR3 regions were amplified from RNA transcripts. The first round of RT-PCR for the TCR CDR3 was performed with the HTBI primer set and the Qiagen OneStep RT-PCR kit. The libraries were constructed in a second round of multiplex PCR and then size-selected and purified. The libraries were sequenced on an Illumina HiSeq2000 using paired-end 100 bp reads. The published analysis was carried out like this. SOAPnuke was used to process the raw data, removing reads that contained adapters or uncalled bases, had a mean Phred below 15, or lacked an exact match to the constant primer or identifier. COPE v1.2.5 was used to merge the high-quality paired reads, and each unique nucleotide sequence was defined as a clonotype. MiTCR v1.1 was used to align clonotypes to the IMGT TRBV, TRBD and TRBJ reference segments. The analysis included only V-J combinations with a frequency above 0.0001, which together covered roughly 99% of the repertoires. The TCS score was defined as the ratio of F50 (clonal expansion) to E x V (chaos), calculated using BLOSUM62-based TCRdist between CDR3 peptides within each V-J. Welch's t-statistics and random forest reduced approximately 520 V-J features to about 12, which were used in a naive Bayes classifier (R e1071). The raw public data were reprocessed by TCRdb itself: fastp quality trimming at Q25, MiXCR clonotype calling, in-frame beta chains only. Entries are consolidated by CDR3 protein sequence, retaining the most common genes and DNA. Here the V and J calls rest on TCRdb's processing, not on the authors' analysis. The sample includes about 590,000 distinct CDR3 sequences, with 15% to 17% observed a single time. Of the sample, 7.3% falls within the top ten clones.

Findings and caveats that apply to the study as a whole: Most expanded thyroid clonotypes (frequency above 0.001) were also found in blood, which suggests that blood repertoires may mirror thyroid immune responses. During validation, the model predicted progression to ophthalmopathy a median of roughly 7.1 months ahead of onset, with 60% to 71% sensitivity and more than 72% specificity. Sample size was not statistically predetermined, and blinding of investigators to group allocation was not performed. In cross-validation, a model built on a 13 V-J signature told ophthalmopathy apart from stable hyperthyroidism with 85% to 90% sensitivity and 81% to 82% specificity, and in testing the same model reached 80%/75%.

There are a few counts of this clonotype. Its recognized antigen is unknown. No base qualities exist here, and no much larger clone lies one base off it. Recombination linked TRBV20-1 to TRBJ2-3; 11 bases in the middle match TRBD2. The TCR comes from a woman between 25 and 40 years old with Graves' hyperthyroidism. Sequencing input: blood. The CDR3 is CSARTSGTSDTQYF. The DNA reads as follows: TGCAGTGCTAGGACTAGCGGGACTTCAGATACGCAGTATTTT.